A single sample is the source of the 28 T cell receptor beta chains below, sequenced in a study of shared clonotypes between healthy human individuals. Assay used: immunoSEQ multiplex PCR; TCRdb lists only in-frame clones, some missing. The sample lists some 240,000 clones, 65% to 70% seen once, with around 10% in the top ten. Sequencing was carried out using memory CD4+ T cells sorted from blood. Regarding subset: CD45RA-negative fraction. Every receptor here comes from a man younger than 40 in good health.

This clone was seen repeatedly, ten times or more. The chain couples TRBV28 to TRBJ1-1; 7 nucleotides match TRBD1. Trimming cost V 4 bases and J 5 bases; bases outside gene matches: 16. The germline gives CDR1 MDHEN, CDR2 SYDVKM. This CDR3 spans 17 amino acids. The CDR3 loop reads CASSSRQGPSLVTEAFF. The DNA of the CDR3 is TGTGCCAGCAGTTCCCGACAGGGCCCGAGTCTTGTAACTGAAGCTTTCTTT.

This clone was detected many times. The chain carries TRBV9 and TRBJ1-1; TRBD1 aligns across 8 bases. The ends lost 0 bases at V and 1 base at J; junction bases unmatched: 5. The germline gives CDR1 SGDLS, CDR2 YYNGEE. The CDR3 extends over 16 amino acids. The CDR3 DNA reads as TGTGCCAGCAGCGTAGGGGCAGGGGGCGGGAACACTGAAGCTTTCTTT. Protein product: CASSVGAGGGNTEAFF. Full variable domain (rest looked up from reference TRBV9 and TRBJ1-1): DSGVTQTPKHLITATGQRVTLRCSPRSGDLSVYWYQQSLDQGLQFLIQYYNGEERAKGNILERFSAQQFPDLHSELNLSSLELGDSALYFCASSVGAGGGNTEAFFGQGTRLTVV.

This clone was counted only a few times. The chain links TRBV9 to TRBJ1-1; D is ambiguous. The germline V gene encodes CDR1 SGDLS and CDR2 YYNGEE. V gave up 8 bases and J gave up 2 bases, with 13 bases separating them. The CDR3 contains 13 residues. The CDR3 here is CASSIQENTEAFF. The CDR3 bases are TGTGCCAGTTCCATCCAGGAAAACACTGAAGCTTTCTTT.

This clone was counted a single time. This chain connects TRBV7-2 to TRBJ2-2; D gene ambiguous. V was shortened by 6 bases and J by 0 bases, with 5 bases between the two germline ends. Germline CDR1 is SGHTA and CDR2 is FQGNSA. This CDR3 comprises 13 residues. This CDR3 is CASRGPNTGELFF. The CDR3 DNA follows: TGTGCCAGCAGGGGTCCGAACACCGGGGAGCTGTTTTTT.

The chain couples TRBV27 to TRBJ2-1; TRBD2 matches 13 bases. V gave up 6 bases and J gave up 7 bases; unmatched junction bases: 9. In germline, CDR1 is MNHEY, CDR2 SMNVEV (reference sequence). This CDR3 region has 16 residues. The CDR3 DNA reads TGTGCCAGCAGCCTCGCCCGACTAGCGGGAGGTAATGAGCAGTTCTTC. Protein sequence: CASSLARLAGGNEQFF.

This rearrangement joins TRBV19 to TRBJ2-1, with TRBD1 matching 7 bases. The V gene end was trimmed by 3 bases and the J gene end by 9 bases; junction bases not matched to a gene: 5. CDR1 and CDR2 (germline): LNHDA, SQIVND (reference sequence). The CDR3 totals 13 residues. The CDR3 loop is CASSMAGDSEQFF. CDR3 DNA: TGTGCCAGTAGTATGGCCGGGGACAGTGAGCAGTTCTTC.

The gene calls are TRBV10-3 and TRBJ2-7; 8 positions match TRBD2. The germline gives CDR1 ENHRY, CDR2 SYGVKD. The length of the CDR3 is 13 residues. After removal of 2 bases from V and 9 bases from J, the junction contained 6 bases not matched to a gene. The CDR3 loop reads CAISEKRETRQYF. CDR3 nucleotides: TGTGCCATCAGTGAGAAGCGGGAGACCCGGCAGTACTTC.

The chain combines TRBV27 with TRBJ1-5; no clear D. Trimming cost V 3 bases and J 6 bases, with 12 bases left between them. The CDR3 contains 14 residues. CDR1 and CDR2 from the germline V gene are MNHEY and SMNVEV (reference sequence). The CDR3 DNA is TGTGCCAGCAGTTTTTGGCTTCGGACTCAGCCCCAGCATTTT. Encoded protein: CASSFWLRTQPQHF.

The chain has TRBV7-6 and TRBJ2-3, with 7 positions matching TRBD2. The CDR3 covers 16 residues. V gave up 4 bases and J gave up 0 bases; unmatched junction bases: 7. CDR1 and CDR2 from the germline V gene are SGHVS and FNYEAQ. CDR3 protein: CASSSQTSRSTDTQYF. CDR3 coding DNA: TGTGCCAGCAGCTCCCAGACTAGCAGGAGCACAGATACGCAGTATTTT.

A single count supports this clone. Other DNA sequences in this specimen translate into the identical CDR3. The gene calls are TRBV15 and TRBJ1-3, with 9 bases aligning to TRBD1. The CDR3 has 16 amino acids. CDR1 LNHNV and CDR2 YYDKDF come from the germline V gene (reference sequence). J gave up 4 bases and V 3 bases, and 7 bases lay outside the gene matches. CDR3 region: CATSRGQGGSGNTIYF. The CDR3, as DNA: TGTGCCACCAGCAGGGGACAGGGTGGATCCGGAAACACCATATATTTT.

CDR3 in amino acids: CASSEGGTRFHEQFF. CDR3 DNA sequence: TGTGCCAGCAGTGAGGGGGGGACTCGCTTCCATGAGCAGTTCTTC. J is TRBJ2-1 and V is TRBV2; 7 bases line up with TRBD2. The V and J ends lost 3 bases and 8 bases, in that order; junction bases with no gene match: 10. Germline assignment: CDR1 SNHLY and CDR2 FYNNEI. CDR3 length equals 15 residues. Using reference TRBV2 and TRBJ2-1 for the parts outside the CDR3, the full variable domain is EPEVTQTPSHQVTQMGQEVILRCVPISNHLYFYWYRQILGQKVEFLVSFYNNEISEKSEIFDDQFSVERPDGSNFTLKIRSTKLEDSAMYFCASSEGGTRFHEQFFGPGTRLTVL.

CDR3 sequence (DNA): TGTGCCAGCCGACTAGCCAGCGACACCGGGGAGCTGTTTTTT. As protein: CASRLASDTGELFF. This rearrangement joins TRBV6-4 to TRBJ2-2; TRBD2 aligns across 7 bases. The germline CDR1 and CDR2 sequences are MRHNA and SNTAGT. V shed 8 bases and J 3 bases; nucleotides not matched to a gene: 6. This CDR3 has 14 residues.

CDR3 region: CASTSAAQGRGNTIYF. CDR3 bases: TGTGCCAGTACCTCGGCCGCGCAGGGGCGGGGAAACACCATATATTTT. This sequence joins TRBV19 and TRBJ1-3; D might be TRBD1 (6 bases). The germline V and J ends were trimmed by 7 bases and 4 bases, with 20 bases remaining between them. CDR1 and CDR2 from the germline V gene are LNHDA and SQIVND (reference sequence). This CDR3 comprises 16 residues.

The gene calls are TRBV11-2 and TRBJ1-3, with D unclear. The CDR3 has 14 residues. V was clipped by 3 bases and J by 0 bases, with 6 bases between them. Germline V gene lookup returns CDR1 SGHAT and CDR2 FQNNGV. CDR3 nucleotides: TGTGCCAGCAGCTTTGCGCACTCTGGAAACACCATATATTTT. Amino acid sequence: CASSFAHSGNTIYF.

This clone appeared a few times. In DNA, the CDR3 is TGTGCCAGCAGCTTCAGCTCCTACAATGAGCAGTTCTTC. Translated: CASSFSSYNEQFF. V usage is TRBV7-6 and J usage is TRBJ2-1; D is unresolved. The CDR3 loop spans 13 amino acids. V was cut by 3 bases and J by 0 bases, with 3 bases left in between. Germline lookup yields CDR1 SGHVS and CDR2 FNYEAQ.

V usage is TRBV5-1 and J usage is TRBJ2-7; 10 bases are shared with TRBD2. J gave up 0 bases and V 0 bases, and 0 bases lay outside the gene matches. CDR3 length: 15 residues. CDR1 and CDR2 from the germline V gene are SGHRS and YFSETQ. The CDR3 is CASSLGLAGSYEQYF. DNA of the CDR3: TGCGCCAGCAGCTTGGGACTAGCGGGCTCCTACGAGCAGTACTTC.

J is TRBJ2-3 and V is TRBV27; D is uncertain. From germline, CDR1 is MNHEY and CDR2 SMNVEV (reference sequence). This CDR3 region has 13 residues. Deletions cut 1 base from V and 4 bases from J, with 6 bases between. The CDR3 protein is CASSLFKSDTQYF. The CDR3 coding sequence is TGTGCCAGCAGTTTATTCAAGTCAGATACGCAGTATTTT.

This clone was counted at least ten times. V is TRBV11-3 and J is TRBJ2-2; D is ambiguous. CDR1 is SGHNT and CDR2 is YENEEA in the germline V gene. CDR3 length: 14 amino acids. Trimming removed 5 bases from V and 0 bases from J, with 7 bases in between. CDR3 residues: CASSPTTNTGELFF. CDR3 nucleotides: TGTGCCAGCAGCCCCACTACGAACACCGGGGAGCTGTTTTTT. The full variable domain, rest sourced from reference TRBV11-3 and TRBJ2-2, is EAGVVQSPRYKIIEKKQPVAFWCNPISGHNTLYWYLQNLGQGPELLIRYENEEAVDDSQLPKDRFSAERLKGVDSTLKIQPAELGDSAVYLCASSPTTNTGELFFGEGSRLTVL.

This clone appeared a few times. The V call is TRBV30, the J call TRBJ2-1, with a weak D call TRBD2 (5 bases). V was shortened by 1 base and J by 1 base, with 11 bases between the two germline ends. The CDR3 covers 15 residues. The germline V gene has CDR1 GTSNPN and CDR2 SVGIG (reference sequence). CDR3 nucleotide sequence: TGTGCCTGGAGTGCGGGGATGGAATCCTACAATGAGCAGTTCTTC. This sequence encodes CAWSAGMESYNEQFF.

The chain employs TRBV30 and TRBJ2-7, with TRBD2 identical over 7 bases. Trimming took 0 bases from V and 3 from J; bases not matched to a gene: 2. Germline V gene data show CDR1 as GTSNPN and CDR2 as SVGIG (reference sequence). The CDR3 is made up of 13 amino acids. Here the CDR3 reads CAWSVGGSYEQYF. The DNA for the CDR3 is TGTGCCTGGAGTGTAGGCGGGAGCTACGAGCAGTACTTC.

The rearrangement joins TRBV21-1 to TRBJ2-3; the table's D call, TRBD2, was not checked against the DNA. TRBV21-1 is flagged as a pseudogene. CDR3 length equals 19 residues. The CDR3 reads CASSKAIFGTSGSTDTQYF. The CDR3 DNA reads as TGTGCCAGCAGCAAAGCGATTTTTGGGACTAGCGGTAGCACAGATACGCAGTATTTT.

The chain recombines TRBV28 with TRBJ2-3; D perhaps matches TRBD1 (7 bases). The CDR3 is 16 amino acids. V shed 5 bases and J shed 5 bases, with 20 bases lying between them. In germline, CDR1 is MDHEN, CDR2 SYDVKM. CDR3 coding DNA: TGTGCCAGCAGTGCCCGGGGTAGGGGGCGGGGAGATACGCAGTATTTT. Translated, it gives CASSARGRGRGDTQYF.

This clone was observed once. The V and J genes are TRBV27 and TRBJ2-5, with 10 bases identical to TRBD2. With 2 bases clipped from V and 5 bases from J, the junction kept 2 bases outside the gene matches. This CDR3 comprises 14 residues. The germline V gene encodes CDR1 MNHEY and CDR2 SMNVEV (reference sequence). The CDR3 region has the DNA TGTGCCAGCAGTTTAAGACTAGCGGGCGAGACCCAGTACTTC. Encoded protein: CASSLRLAGETQYF.

This clone turned up a few times. The chain joins TRBV6-1 to TRBJ1-4; D remains unclear. From germline, CDR1 is MNHNS and CDR2 SASEGT. V was trimmed by 4 bases and J by 7 bases, leaving 1 base between them. This CDR3 region has 10 residues. CDR3 sequence reads: CASSGEKLFF. The CDR3 DNA reads as TGTGCCAGCAGTGGTGAAAAACTGTTTTTT.

The chain links TRBV7-9 to TRBJ2-1; D gene uncertain. CDR1 and CDR2 from the germline V gene are SEHNR and FQNEAQ (reference sequence). Trimming shortened V by 1 base and J by 6 bases, and 13 bases separated the two germline ends. The CDR3 is 15 residues long. The CDR3 loop reads CASSLGPTEGNEQFF. The CDR3, as DNA: TGTGCCAGCAGCTTAGGCCCCACTGAAGGCAATGAGCAGTTCTTC.

This chain connects TRBV4-2 to TRBJ1-5, with no clear D. The CDR3 totals 15 residues. In germline, CDR1 is LGHNA, CDR2 YNFKEQ. V was pared by 1 base and J by 10 bases, with 17 bases between. CDR3: CASSQGVGQYLPQHF. The CDR3 nucleotides are TGTGCCAGCAGCCAAGGAGTTGGGCAGTATCTTCCCCAGCATTTT.

The V and J genes are TRBV6-5 and TRBJ1-2, with D hard to call. Germline V CDR1 and CDR2: MNHEY, SVGAGI. V was cut by 2 bases and J by 4 bases, with 11 bases left in between. The length of the CDR3 is 14 residues. The CDR3 DNA reads TGTGCCAGCAGTTACGGTAGCTGGGGCTATGGCTACACCTTC. Its translation: CASSYGSWGYGYTF.

The rearrangement uses TRBV7-9 and TRBJ2-7; D possibly corresponds to TRBD2 (6 bases). Trimming stripped 5 bases from V and 6 bases from J, with 17 bases between. The CDR3 is 14 amino acids. The germline CDR1 and CDR2 sequences are SEHNR and FQNEAQ (reference sequence). The CDR3 DNA reads TGTGCCAGCAGCCCGGGGGACTTGGTAACCGAGCAGTACTTC. This codes for CASSPGDLVTEQYF.